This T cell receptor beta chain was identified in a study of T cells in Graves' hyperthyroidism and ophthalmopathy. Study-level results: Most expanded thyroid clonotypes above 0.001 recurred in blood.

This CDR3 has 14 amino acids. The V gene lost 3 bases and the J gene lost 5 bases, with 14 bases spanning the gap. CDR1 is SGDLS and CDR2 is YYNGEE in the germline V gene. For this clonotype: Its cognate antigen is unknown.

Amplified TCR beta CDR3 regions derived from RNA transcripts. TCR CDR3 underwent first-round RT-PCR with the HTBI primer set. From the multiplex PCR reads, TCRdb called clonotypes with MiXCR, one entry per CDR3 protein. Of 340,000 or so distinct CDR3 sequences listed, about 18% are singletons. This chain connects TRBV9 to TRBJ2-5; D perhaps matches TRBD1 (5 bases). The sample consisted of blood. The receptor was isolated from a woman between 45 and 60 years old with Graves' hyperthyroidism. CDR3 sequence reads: CASSATGDSETQYF. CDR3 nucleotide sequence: TGTGCCAGCAGCGCCACAGGAGACTCGGAGACCCAGTACTTC.